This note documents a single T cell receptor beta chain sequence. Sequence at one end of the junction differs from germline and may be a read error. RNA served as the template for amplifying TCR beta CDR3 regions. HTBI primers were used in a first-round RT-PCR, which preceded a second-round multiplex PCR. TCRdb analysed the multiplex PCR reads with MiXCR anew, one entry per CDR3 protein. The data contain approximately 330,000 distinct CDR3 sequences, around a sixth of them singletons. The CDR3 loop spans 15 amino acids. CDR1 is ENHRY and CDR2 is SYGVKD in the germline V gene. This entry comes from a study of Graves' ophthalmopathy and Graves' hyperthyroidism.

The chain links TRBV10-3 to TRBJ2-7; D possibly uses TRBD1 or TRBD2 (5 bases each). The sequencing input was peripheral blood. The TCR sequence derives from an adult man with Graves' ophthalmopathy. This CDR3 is CAISSVVGVPYEQSF. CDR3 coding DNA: TGTGCCATCAGCTCAGTAGTGGGGGTCCCCTACGAGCAGTCCTTC.